The 15 T cell receptor beta chains given below trace back to one sample, sequenced in a study of regulatory T cells in long-lasting Graves disease. CDR3 regions were amplified by Arm-PCR using iRepertoire HTBI primers to build TCR beta libraries. TCRdb processed the multiplex PCR reads anew with MiXCR; each CDR3 protein has one entry. Here the sample spans 350,000 to 500,000 distinct CDR3 sequences, roughly 17% being singletons. The time point was: newly diagnosed GD, antithyroid drugs for less than 3 months. The authors made the TCR library using RNA they extracted from PBMCs. Another study also made use of these data, one on T cells in Graves' hyperthyroidism and ophthalmopathy.

The sequencing used peripheral blood mononuclear cells (PBMCs), collected at new diagnosis, from a patient treated with antithyroid drugs. The receptors derive from a woman aged 30 to 39 with Graves disease.

This clonotype was detected only a few times. The DNA of the CDR3 is TGTGCCAGCAGCTTAGACCAAAGCTCCTATAATTCACCCCTCCACTTT. Translated: CASSLDQSSYNSPLHF. This sequence joins TRBV7-9 and TRBJ1-6; D remains ambiguous. Looked up from germline, CDR1 is SEHNR and CDR2 is FQNEAQ (reference sequence). The CDR3 length is 16 residues. Trimming removed 1 base from V and 0 bases from J, with 7 bases in between.

The chain employs TRBV6-9 and TRBJ1-5; perhaps TRBD1 as D (6 bases). This CDR3 is 19 amino acids long. Germline V lookup: CDR1 MNHGY, CDR2 SVAAGI. Deletions cut 3 bases from V and 4 bases from J, with 25 bases between. Here the CDR3 reads CASSYPGMGRGGSNQPQHF. CDR3 DNA: TGTGCCAGCAGTTACCCCGGGATGGGCAGAGGGGGGTCTAATCAGCCCCAGCATTTT.

This clonotype was found many times. This chain connects TRBV20-1 to TRBJ1-1, with D maybe TRBD1 (5 bases). Germline values: CDR1 DFQATT, CDR2 SNEGSKA (reference sequence). The CDR3 totals 11 residues. CDR3 loop: CRTGDGTEAFF. CDR3 coding DNA: TGCAGGACGGGGGATGGCACTGAAGCTTTCTTT.

In this sample, this clonotype turned up many times. The chain recombines TRBV5-1 with TRBJ1-6; maybe TRBD1 (5 bases). The CDR3 contains 15 residues. Germline CDR1 SGHRS, CDR2 YFSETQ. The ends were cut back, 0 bases at V and 7 bases at J, with 11 bases in the middle. The CDR3 region is CASSLDRGGNSPLHF. The CDR3 nucleotides read TGCGCCAGCAGCTTGGATCGCGGGGGGAATTCACCCCTCCACTTT. Filled out from reference TRBV5-1 and TRBJ1-6, the complete variable domain reads KAGVTQTPRYLIKTRGQQVTLSCSPISGHRSVSWYQQTPGQGLQFLFEYFSETQRNKGNFPGRFSGRQFSNSRSEMNVSTLELGDSALYLCASSLDRGGNSPLHFGNGTRLTVT.

The chain employs TRBV5-1 and TRBJ1-4; tentative D call: TRBD1 (5 bases). CDR1 and CDR2 (germline): SGHRS, YFSETQ. V lost 1 base and J 5 bases, leaving 12 bases between the germline ends. This CDR3 region has 15 residues. The CDR3: CASSLLGVANEKLFF. The CDR3 DNA reads TGCGCCAGCAGCTTGTTGGGGGTGGCAAATGAAAAACTGTTTTTT.

J is TRBJ2-4 and V is TRBV6-2 or TRBV6-3; weak D call: TRBD1 (6 bases). V was trimmed by 5 bases and J by 3 bases, leaving 11 bases between them. Germline V gives CDR1 MNHEY, CDR2 SVGEGT. The CDR3 sequence is 14 residues long. CDR3 protein: CASSPQGFKNIQYF. CDR3 sequence (DNA): TGTGCCAGCAGTCCACAGGGTTTCAAAAACATTCAGTACTTC.

This chain connects TRBV4-3 to TRBJ2-7; 10 nucleotides match TRBD2. This CDR3 has 15 amino acids. V lost 6 bases, J lost 2 bases, and 7 bases stayed unmatched. Germline V lookup: CDR1 LGHNA, CDR2 YSLEER. CDR3 protein: CASSTQREGAYEQYF. DNA of the CDR3: TGCGCCAGCAGTACTCAGCGGGAGGGGGCCTACGAGCAGTACTTC.

On this clonotype: A read error likely explains this, since a far larger clone differs by one base. This rearrangement joins TRBV2 to TRBJ2-5, with 8 bases identical to TRBD1. The assigned J gene may be wrong: the sequence end matches TRBJ2-1 better. The CDR3 has 15 amino acids. Germline CDR1 is SNHLY and CDR2 is FYNNEI. The CDR3 DNA is TGTGCCAGCAGTGAAGACAGGGGGTCCTCCTACGAGCAGTTCTTC. This gives the protein CASSEDRGSSYEQFF.

This clonotype appeared many times. At one of its ends the junction is not consistent with the germline gene, which may arise from a read error. The chain combines TRBV3-1 with TRBJ2-1; D remains ambiguous. The CDR3 covers 11 residues. Germline CDR1 reads LGHDT; CDR2 reads YNNKEL (reference sequence). This CDR3 is CASSQDAFHPF. CDR3 nucleotide sequence: TGTGCCAGCAGCCAAGACGCGTTTCACCCCTTC.

This clonotype was counted many times. This sequence joins TRBV20-1 and TRBJ2-3; 7 bases fit TRBD1. Germline V gene data show CDR1 as DFQATT and CDR2 as SNEGSKA (reference sequence). The V segment lost 6 bases and the J segment 3 bases; nucleotides outside the gene matches: 12. This CDR3 is 15 amino acids long. The DNA for the CDR3 is TGCAGTGCCGTAAGCGACAGGGCAGGGACAGATACGCAGTATTTT. Its protein is CSAVSDRAGTDTQYF.

The chain combines TRBV10-3 with TRBJ2-7; TRBD2 aligns across 8 bases. The ends lost 10 bases at V and 5 bases at J; junction bases unmatched: 7. The germline CDR1 and CDR2 sequences are ENHRY and SYGVKD. This CDR3 region has 12 residues. DNA for the CDR3: TGTGCCACCGAGAGCGGGAGCGACGAGCAGTACTTC. Amino acid sequence: CATESGSDEQYF.

This clonotype was counted at least ten times. This chain joins TRBV3-1 and TRBJ2-2, with 7 bases matching TRBD1. CDR3 size: 16 residues. Trimming removed 3 bases from V and 1 base from J; junction bases left unmatched: 5. Looked up from germline, CDR1 is LGHDT and CDR2 is YNNKEL (reference sequence). DNA for the CDR3: TGTGCCAGCAGCCAGTGGGACAGATTGAACACCGGGGAGCTGTTTTTT. It encodes CASSQWDRLNTGELFF.

This clonotype was counted ten times or more. The V gene is TRBV11-2, the J gene TRBJ2-7; tentatively, D is TRBD2 (6 bases). CDR1 is SGHAT, CDR2 FQNNGV, per germline. The CDR3 runs to 15 residues. Trimming took 5 bases from V and 5 from J, leaving 19 bases between them. CDR3 protein: CASSQGTSPHHEQYF. The CDR3 DNA is TGTGCCAGCAGCCAAGGGACTTCCCCTCACCACGAGCAGTACTTC.

This clonotype has only a few counts. The chain is built from TRBV4-1 and TRBJ2-3; 7 bases map to TRBD2. The CDR3 length is 17 residues. The germline V gene encodes CDR1 MGHRA and CDR2 YSYEKL. The J segment lost 2 bases and the V segment lost 4 bases, leaving 12 bases of the junction unmatched. CDR3 sequence reads: CASSLKSGGVITDTQYF. CDR3 DNA sequence: TGCGCCAGCAGCCTCAAGTCTGGGGGGGTCATCACAGATACGCAGTATTTT.

V and J are TRBV11-3 and TRBJ2-1; 8 nucleotides agree with TRBD2. With V trimmed by 0 bases and J by 7 bases, 5 bases remained unmatched. The germline V gene has CDR1 SGHNT and CDR2 YENEEA. The CDR3 length is 15 residues. The CDR3 spells CASSLEAGAGNEQFF. The CDR3 coding sequence is TGTGCCAGCAGCTTAGAAGCGGGAGCGGGGAATGAGCAGTTCTTC. The whole variable domain, filled in from reference TRBV11-3 and TRBJ2-1, reads EAGVVQSPRYKIIEKKQPVAFWCNPISGHNTLYWYLQNLGQGPELLIRYENEEAVDDSQLPKDRFSAERLKGVDSTLKIQPAELGDSAVYLCASSLEAGAGNEQFFGPGTRLTVL.